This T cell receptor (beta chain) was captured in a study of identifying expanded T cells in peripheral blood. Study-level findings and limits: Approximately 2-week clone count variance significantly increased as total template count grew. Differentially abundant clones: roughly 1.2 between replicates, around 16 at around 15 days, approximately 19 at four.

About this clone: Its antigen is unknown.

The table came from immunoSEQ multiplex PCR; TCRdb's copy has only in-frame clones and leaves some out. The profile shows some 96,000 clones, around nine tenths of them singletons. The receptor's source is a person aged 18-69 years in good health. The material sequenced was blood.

The CDR3 spells CASRGAHEQYF. CDR3 DNA sequence: TGTGCCAGCCGGGGGGCACACGAGCAGTACTTC. This chain links TRBV19 with TRBJ2-7; TRBD2 might be the D (7 bases). The germline V and J ends were trimmed by 9 bases and 5 bases, with 11 bases remaining between them. There are 11 residues in the CDR3. The germline CDR1 and CDR2 sequences are LNHDA and SQIVND (reference sequence).